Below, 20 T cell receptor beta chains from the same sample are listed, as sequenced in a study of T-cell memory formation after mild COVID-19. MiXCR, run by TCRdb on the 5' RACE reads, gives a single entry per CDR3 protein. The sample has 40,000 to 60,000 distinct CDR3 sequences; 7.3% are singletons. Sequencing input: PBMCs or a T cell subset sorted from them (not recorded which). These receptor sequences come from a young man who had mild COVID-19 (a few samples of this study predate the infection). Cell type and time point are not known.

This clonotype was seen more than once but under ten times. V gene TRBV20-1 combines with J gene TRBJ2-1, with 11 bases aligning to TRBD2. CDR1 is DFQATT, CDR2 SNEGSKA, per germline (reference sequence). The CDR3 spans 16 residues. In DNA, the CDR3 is TGCACTCTCGAAGGGGCTAGCGGGGGGACCTACAATGAGCAGTTCTTC. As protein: CTLEGASGGTYNEQFF.

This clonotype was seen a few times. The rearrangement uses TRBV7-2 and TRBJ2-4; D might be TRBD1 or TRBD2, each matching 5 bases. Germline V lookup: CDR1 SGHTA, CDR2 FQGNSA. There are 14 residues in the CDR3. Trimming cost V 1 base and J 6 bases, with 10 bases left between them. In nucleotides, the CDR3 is TGTGCCAGCAGCTTAGGAGGGGCCCTAAACATTCAGTACTTC. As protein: CASSLGGALNIQYF.

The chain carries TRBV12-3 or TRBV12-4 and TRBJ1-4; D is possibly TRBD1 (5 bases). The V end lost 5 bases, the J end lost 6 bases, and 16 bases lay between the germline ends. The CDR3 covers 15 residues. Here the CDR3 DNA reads TGTGCCAGCAGTGTCGGGCGTCAGGGTTATGAAAAACTGTTTTTT. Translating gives CASSVGRQGYEKLFF.

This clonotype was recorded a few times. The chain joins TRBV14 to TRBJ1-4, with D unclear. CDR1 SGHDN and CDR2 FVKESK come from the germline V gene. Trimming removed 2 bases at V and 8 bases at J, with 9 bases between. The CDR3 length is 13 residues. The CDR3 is CASSQNFEEKLFF. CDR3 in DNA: TGTGCCAGCAGCCAAAACTTTGAGGAAAAACTGTTTTTT.

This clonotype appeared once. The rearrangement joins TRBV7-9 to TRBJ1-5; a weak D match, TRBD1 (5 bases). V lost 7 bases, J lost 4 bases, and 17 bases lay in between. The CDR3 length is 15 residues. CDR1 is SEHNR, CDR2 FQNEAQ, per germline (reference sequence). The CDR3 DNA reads TGTGCCAGCAACTTGGGGCCCGGGGGTAATCAGCCCCAGCATTTT. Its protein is CASNLGPGGNQPQHF.

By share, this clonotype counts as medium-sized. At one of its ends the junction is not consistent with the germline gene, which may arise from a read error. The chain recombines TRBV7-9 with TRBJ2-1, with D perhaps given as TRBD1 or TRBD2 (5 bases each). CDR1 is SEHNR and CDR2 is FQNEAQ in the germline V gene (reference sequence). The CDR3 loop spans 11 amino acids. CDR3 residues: CASAERGPAVF. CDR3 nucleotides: TGTGCCAGCGCGGAGAGGGGACCGGCGGTCTTC.

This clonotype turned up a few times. The CDR3: CASSSTGGNGYTF. The CDR3 bases are TGTGCCAGCAGCTCGACAGGGGGGAATGGCTACACCTTC. The rearrangement joins TRBV7-9 to TRBJ1-2, with 9 nucleotides matching TRBD1. Trimming cost V 4 bases and J 6 bases; bases outside gene matches: 3. Germline V lookup: CDR1 SEHNR, CDR2 FQNEAQ (reference sequence). This CDR3 has 13 residues.

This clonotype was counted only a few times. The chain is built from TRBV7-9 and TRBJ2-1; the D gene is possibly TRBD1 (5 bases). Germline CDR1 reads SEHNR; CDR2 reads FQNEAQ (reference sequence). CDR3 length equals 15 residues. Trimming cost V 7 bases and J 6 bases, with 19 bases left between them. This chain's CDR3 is CASIGAPEIPNEQFF. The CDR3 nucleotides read TGTGCCAGCATAGGGGCGCCAGAAATACCCAATGAGCAGTTCTTC. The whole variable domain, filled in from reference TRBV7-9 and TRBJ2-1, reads DTGVSQNPRHKITKRGQNVTFRCDPISEHNRLYWYRQTLGQGPEFLTYFQNEAQLEKSRLLSDRFSAERPKGSFSTLEIQRTEQGDSAMYLCASIGAPEIPNEQFFGPGTRLTVL.

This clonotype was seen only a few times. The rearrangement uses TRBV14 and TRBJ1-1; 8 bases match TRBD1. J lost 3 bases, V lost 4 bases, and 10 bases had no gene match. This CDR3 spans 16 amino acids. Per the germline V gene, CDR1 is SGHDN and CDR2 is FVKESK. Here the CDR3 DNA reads TGTGCCAGCAGCCGACGGGACAGGTACTCTGACACTGAAGCTTTCTTT. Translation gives CASSRRDRYSDTEAFF.

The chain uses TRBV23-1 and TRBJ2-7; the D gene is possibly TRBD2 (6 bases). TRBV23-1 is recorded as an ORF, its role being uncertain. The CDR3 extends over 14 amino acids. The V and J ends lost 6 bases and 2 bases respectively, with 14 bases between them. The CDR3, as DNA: TGCGCCAGCAGCCGGACGGGGGAGGCCTACGAGCAGTACGTC. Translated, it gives CASSRTGEAYEQYV.

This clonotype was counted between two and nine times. In DNA form, the CDR3 reads TGTGCCAGCAGCTCCCAGGGGAACTACGAGCAGTACGTC. Translating it yields CASSSQGNYEQYV. This chain links TRBV5-4 with TRBJ2-7; weak D call: TRBD1 (6 bases). Germline V CDR1 and CDR2: SGHNT, YYREEE (reference sequence). V lost 3 bases and J 3 bases, leaving 10 bases between the germline ends. This CDR3 has 13 residues.

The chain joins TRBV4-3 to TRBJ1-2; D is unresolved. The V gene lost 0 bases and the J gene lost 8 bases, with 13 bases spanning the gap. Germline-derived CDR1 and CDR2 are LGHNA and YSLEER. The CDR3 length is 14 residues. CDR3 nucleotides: TGCGCCAGCAGCCAAGAATGGAGGAGCCCCGGCTACACCTTC. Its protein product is CASSQEWRSPGYTF.

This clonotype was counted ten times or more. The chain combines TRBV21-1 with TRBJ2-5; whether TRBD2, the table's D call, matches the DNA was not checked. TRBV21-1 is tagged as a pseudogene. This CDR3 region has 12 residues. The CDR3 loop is CATSARQETQYF. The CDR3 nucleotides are TGTGCCACCTCGGCCCGCCAAGAGACCCAGTACTTC.

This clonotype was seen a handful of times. The CDR3 sequence: CASSFRRPPPGELFF. In nucleotides, the CDR3 is TGTGCCAGCAGCTTTAGAAGGCCCCCCCCCGGGGAGCTGTTTTTT. This sequence joins TRBV7-8 and TRBJ2-2, with D unresolved. Germline values: CDR1 SGHVS, CDR2 FQNEAQ. This CDR3 comprises 15 residues. V lost 3 bases, J lost 6 bases, and 14 bases lay in between.

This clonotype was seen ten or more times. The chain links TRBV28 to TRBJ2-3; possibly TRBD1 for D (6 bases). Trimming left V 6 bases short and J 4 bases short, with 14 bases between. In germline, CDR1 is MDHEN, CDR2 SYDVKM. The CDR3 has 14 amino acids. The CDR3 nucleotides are TGTGCCAGCAGCATCGACAGGAATTCAGATACGCAGTATTTT. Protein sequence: CASSIDRNSDTQYF.

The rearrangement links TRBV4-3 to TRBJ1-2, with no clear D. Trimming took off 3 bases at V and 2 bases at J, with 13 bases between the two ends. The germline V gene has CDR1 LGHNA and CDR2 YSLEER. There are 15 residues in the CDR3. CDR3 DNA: TGCGCCAGCAGCCACCCAGACCGACCGAACTATGGCTACACCTTC. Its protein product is CASSHPDRPNYGYTF.

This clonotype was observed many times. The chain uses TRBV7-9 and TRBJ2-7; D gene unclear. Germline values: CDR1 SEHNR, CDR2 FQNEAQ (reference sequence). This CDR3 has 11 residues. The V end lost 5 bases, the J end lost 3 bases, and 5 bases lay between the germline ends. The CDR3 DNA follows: TGTGCCAGCAGCCAGTTCTACGAGCAGTACTTC. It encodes CASSQFYEQYF.

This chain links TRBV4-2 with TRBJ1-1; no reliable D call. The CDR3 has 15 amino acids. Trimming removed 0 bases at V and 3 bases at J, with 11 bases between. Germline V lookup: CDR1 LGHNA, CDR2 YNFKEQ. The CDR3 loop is CASSQDQRGDTEAFF. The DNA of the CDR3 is TGTGCCAGCAGCCAAGATCAGCGCGGGGACACTGAAGCTTTCTTT.

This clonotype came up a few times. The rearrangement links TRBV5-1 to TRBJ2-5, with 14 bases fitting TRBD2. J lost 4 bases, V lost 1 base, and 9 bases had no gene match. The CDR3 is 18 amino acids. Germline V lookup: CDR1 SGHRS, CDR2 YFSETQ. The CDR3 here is CASSLLPAGTSGGETQYF. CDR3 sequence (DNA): TGCGCCAGCAGCTTGTTACCAGCCGGGACTAGCGGGGGAGAGACCCAGTACTTC.

The CDR3 sequence is CASSLRTGANYGYTF. CDR3 coding DNA: TGCGCCAGCAGCCTAAGGACAGGTGCTAACTATGGCTACACCTTC. V usage is TRBV4-1 and J usage is TRBJ1-2, with TRBD1 identical over 7 bases. The germline CDR1 and CDR2 sequences are MGHRA and YSYEKL. This CDR3 spans 15 amino acids. J gave up 0 bases and V 4 bases, and 5 bases lay outside the gene matches.